A selection of T cell receptor beta chains follows, all from one sample in a study of OX40 agonist ivuxolimab in advanced cancers. Sequencing was performed with immunoSEQ multiplex PCR; in TCRdb, only in-frame clones are kept and a portion is missing. The sample records about 59,000 clones, about 87% being singletons. The specimen was CD4+ or CD8+ T cells sorted from blood, collected in a trial of the OX40 agonist ivuxolimab. These receptors all stem from an adult with an advanced solid tumor such as melanoma, head and neck, liver or kidney cancer. Both conserved end residues are part of each CDR3. The order of the fields is J gene, clone size, D gene, V gene, CDR3 DNA, CDR3 protein. D genes are given only for firm matches. The size entry is marked missing in some rows and otherwise reads once, few, many or a size class.

TRBJ2-1,once,TRBD1,TRBV7-3,TGTGCCAGCAGCTTAGGACAGGGTAGCAATGAGCAGTTCTTC,CASSLGQGSNEQFF
TRBJ1-5,-,-,TRBV13,TGTGCCAGCAGCCCCGAGCAGGGATATCAGCCCCAGCATTTT,CASSPEQGYQPQHF
TRBJ2-4,once,-,TRBV18,TGTGCCAGCTCACCACAGGGAGTGGTTGGGGTAAACATTCAGTACTTC,CASSPQGVVGVNIQYF
TRBJ1-3,-,-,TRBV5-4,TGTGCCAGCAGCCAAGATCTTCCGAACACCATATATTTT,CASSQDLPNTIYF
TRBJ1-5,few,-,TRBV19,TGTGCCAGCCAAGACAGAAAGCGTCAGCCCCAGCATTTT,CASQDRKRQPQHF
TRBJ2-3,-,-,TRBV5-1,TGCGCCAGCTCCTTCACAGGGTCTAGCGAGTATTTT,CASSFTGSSEYF
TRBJ2-1,once,-,TRBV7-3,TGTGCCAGCAGCCTAGAGAAGGGCCCCTTTGGAGGTGAGCAGTTCTTC,CASSLEKGPFGGEQFF
TRBJ2-2,-,-,TRBV18,TGTGCCAGCACTGGGGGCCCGAACACCGGGGAGCTGTTTTTT,CASTGGPNTGELFF
TRBJ1-1,-,TRBD1,TRBV2,TGTGCCAGCAGCCACCCAGGGGGTAACACTGAAGCTTTCTTT,CASSHPGGNTEAFF
TRBJ1-3,-,-,TRBV7-9,TGTGCCAGCAGTGCGTCTGGAAACACCATATATTTT,CASSASGNTIYF
TRBJ2-3,few,-,TRBV11-2,TGTGCCAGCAGCCCAACTGGGCCTAATGGAGATACGCAGTATTTT,CASSPTGPNGDTQYF
TRBJ2-5,once,TRBD2,TRBV29-1,TGCAGCGTTGACAACGTCTGGACTAGCGGGGGGGCCCACCAAGAGACCCAGTACTTC,CSVDNVWTSGGAHQETQYF
TRBJ2-2,-,-,TRBV7-2,TGTGCCAGCAGCTTGAGCACCGGGGAGCTGTTTTTT,CASSLSTGELFF
TRBJ2-1,-,-,TRBV5-8,TGTGCCAGCAAAGTTAGGGGCGGCAACTACAATGAGCAGTTCTTC,CASKVRGGNYNEQFF
TRBJ1-5,-,-,TRBV7-2,TGTGCCAGCAGCACTGGAGATAGCAATCAGCCCCAGCATTTT,CASSTGDSNQPQHF
TRBJ1-3,-,-,TRBV6-1,TGTGCCAGCAGTGAACCGGCCCACTCTGGAAACACCATATATTTT,CASSEPAHSGNTIYF
TRBJ2-3,-,-,TRBV19,TGTGCCAGTAGTTGGGCGCGGGATACGCAGTATTTT,CASSWARDTQYF
TRBJ2-2,-,TRBD1,TRBV4-2,TGTGCCAGCAGCCAGCCCGGGCAGGGGGCATACACCGGGGAGCTGTTTTTT,CASSQPGQGAYTGELFF
TRBJ2-7,once,-,TRBV27,TGTGCCAGCAGCCCCGACAAGGGGTCCTACGAGCAGTACTTC,CASSPDKGSYEQYF
TRBJ2-7,-,TRBD1,TRBV29-1,TGCAGCGTTGTAAGGGGACAGGGAGGGTACGAGCAGTACTTC,CSVVRGQGGYEQYF
TRBJ1-1,-,-,TRBV5-4,TGTGCCAGCAGCTTGGACCAGGGACGGACTGAAGCTTTCTTT,CASSLDQGRTEAFF
TRBJ1-6,once,-,TRBV30,TGTGCCTGGAGTCGTAGGTTGGGCTCACCCCTCCACTTT,CAWSRRLGSPLHF
TRBJ2-5,-,TRBD2,TRBV29-1,TGCAGCGTTGGACGGGGGGGGGAGACCCAGTACTTC,CSVGRGGETQYF
TRBJ2-3,-,TRBD2,TRBV5-1,TGCGCCAGCAGTGGCGGTAGCGGGAGTGCAGATACGCAGTATTTT,CASSGGSGSADTQYF
TRBJ2-7,-,-,TRBV6-5,TGTGCCAGCAGTTACTCAGTGGGGTACGAGCAGTACTTC,CASSYSVGYEQYF
TRBJ1-1,-,-,TRBV6-1,TGTGCCAGCAGTGAAAGTTACGGGGGGGATGAAGCTTTCTTT,CASSESYGGDEAFF
TRBJ1-1,-,TRBD1,TRBV12-5,TGTGCTAGTGGTTTGGTACAAGGGGGCTGGACTGAAGCTTTCTTT,CASGLVQGGWTEAFF
TRBJ2-1,few,-,TRBV30,TGTGCCTGGACCCGCACAGGGAGAAGCTCCTACAATGAGCAGTTCTTC,CAWTRTGRSSYNEQFF
TRBJ2-2,-,TRBD1,TRBV28,TGTGCCAGCAGTTTATGGGACAGGGGTTCGGCGAACACCGGGGAGCTGTTTTTT,CASSLWDRGSANTGELFF
TRBJ2-2,-,TRBD1,TRBV2,TGTGCCAGCAGTTCGAAGACAGGGCCCGGGGAGCTGTTTTTT,CASSSKTGPGELFF
TRBJ1-3,-,TRBD1,TRBV7-2,TGTGCCAGCAGCTCTCCTGACAGGGACTCCTCTGGAAACACCATATATTTT,CASSSPDRDSSGNTIYF
TRBJ2-3,-,TRBD2,TRBV28,TGTGCCAGCAGTTTGCCCCTAGCGGGGACAGATACGCAGTATTTT,CASSLPLAGTDTQYF
TRBJ1-5,-,TRBD1,TRBV19,TGTGCCAGTAGTATAGATGGGCAGGGGGCTCAGCCCCAGCATTTT,CASSIDGQGAQPQHF